This T cell receptor beta chain was obtained from a study of glioma-infiltrating T cells after dendritic cell vaccination (dated by TCRdb to about 2016). Describing the broader study: A cohort of roughly 15 glioblastoma patients from Phase I and II dendritic cell vaccination trials was included, of whom 9 were newly diagnosed and 6 had recurrent disease. Patients received autologous tumor lysate-pulsed dendritic cell vaccination between 2003 and 2012. The vaccine was prepared from monocyte-derived dendritic cells that were cultured for seven days with IL-4 and GM-CSF and then pulsed overnight with autologous tumor lysate. Each patient got three intradermal injections of the dendritic cell vaccine, spaced at biweekly intervals, in the arm below the axilla. Tumor-infiltrating lymphocyte content was quantified and tumor and blood repertoires were compared in dendritic cell-vaccinated glioblastoma patients by deep sequencing of TCR beta CDR3 regions. Survival after dendritic cell vaccination was correlated with TCR sequencing metrics, including TIL content and tumor-blood repertoire overlap.

The immunoSEQ assay amplified TCRB CDR3 regions from roughly 2 micrograms of genomic DNA, or from all available DNA when less than that amount was available. For multiplex PCR, 60 forward primers for TCR V beta segments and 13 reverse primers for J beta segments were used. To estimate reads per starting template, synthetic control templates were spiked into each sample at limiting dilution. The Illumina HiSeq System generated sequencing reads of 87 bp. From the authors' description of their analysis: PCR and sequencing errors were removed by a nearest neighbor algorithm that merged closely related sequences. TCR overlap was measured as the percentage of unique tumor TCR beta sequences also present in the same patient's peripheral blood. The table comes from immuneACCESS by way of TCRdb, which keeps in-frame sequences with V and J called. Part of the clones is missing from these tables; in studies checked, under half for an unresolved V gene and the rest for unknown reasons. The V and J calls and clone size were taken over from that table, and D and trimming were inferred from the DNA. The sample records around 92,000 clones, approximately 80% of which are singletons. Of the sample, around 5.4% falls within the top ten clones.

Points on this clone: Its cognate antigen has yet to be identified. Base qualities were left out, and no much larger clone turns up one base away.

Beyond this particular receptor, the publication reports: TCR clonality showed no direct relationship with survival, which suggests that a diverse polyclonal response may matter. The cohort was small and heterogeneous, few patients had complete blood and tumor sets, and even fewer had initial-recurrent tumor pairs. After dendritic cell vaccination, a higher estimated pretreatment TIL content predicted longer time to progression and overall survival. The three-group TCR overlap response model was described as speculative and requiring prospective validation.

Explained via the paper, the time point label denotes: after dendritic cell vaccination, including at tumor progression/relapse. Selection of patients required sufficient residual fresh-frozen tumor tissue and over two years of available survival data. An isocitrate dehydrogenase mutation was not carried by any of the glioblastoma patients, although molecular status was otherwise variable. PBMC collection took place before vaccination, two weeks after the third vaccination, and at tumor progression if progression occurred. The Qiagen DNeasy Blood extraction Kit was used for extraction of genomic DNA. This sample comprised blood, obtained after dendritic cell vaccination. This TCR was recovered from a human donor with glioblastoma.

The CDR3 protein is CAMTGDNEKLFF. The DNA sequence reads TGTGCCATGACAGGAGATAATGAAAAACTGTTTTTT. The sequence is built from TRBV7-9 and TRBJ1-4; the D region possibly corresponds to TRBD1 (6 bases align). The cysteine opens and the phenylalanine closes a CDR3 of 12 amino acids. Only the CDR3 DNA is retained, 36 bases long and in frame from the first base. As encoded in the germline V gene (reference sequence), CDR1 is SEHNR while CDR2 is FQNEAQ. V gives up 10 bases and J gives up 4 bases, and the segment between their germline ends measures 10 bases.